This is a list of T cell receptor beta chains from one sample in a study of radiation and T cells in renal cell carcinoma. Measured with immunoSEQ multiplex PCR; TCRdb has only the in-frame clones, and not every one. The profile shows 130,000 to 150,000 clones, approximately 90% of them singletons. The sample here was blood, taken from a patient whose treatment included radiotherapy and nephrectomy. These receptors all stem from a woman between 50 and 59 years old with renal cell carcinoma. CDR3s include the opening cysteine and the closing phenylalanine or tryptophan. Each record gives: V gene, clone size, D gene, J gene, CDR3 protein, CDR3 DNA. The D gene is left open where the match is weak. Part of the rows lack a size; the others show once, few, many or a class for expanded clones.

v_gene: TRBV5-1; abundance: .; d_gene: .; j_gene: TRBJ2-3; CDR3aa: CASSLETNTDTQYF; CDR3nt: TGCGCCAGCAGCTTGGAAACGAACACAGATACGCAGTATTTT
v_gene: TRBV7-9; abundance: .; d_gene: .; j_gene: TRBJ2-3; CDR3aa: CASSFGRGITDTQYF; CDR3nt: TGTGCCAGCAGCTTCGGGCGCGGGATCACAGATACGCAGTATTTT
v_gene: TRBV7-9; abundance: .; d_gene: .; j_gene: TRBJ2-2; CDR3aa: CASSPTFAGELFF; CDR3nt: TGTGCCAGCAGCCCCACGTTCGCCGGGGAGCTGTTTTTT
v_gene: TRBV5-6; abundance: .; d_gene: .; j_gene: TRBJ1-2; CDR3aa: CASSSGRGTGGYTF; CDR3nt: TGTGCCAGCAGCTCTGGCAGGGGCACTGGAGGCTACACCTTC
v_gene: TRBV7-8; abundance: .; d_gene: .; j_gene: TRBJ1-1; CDR3aa: CASKIGAGTTEAFF; CDR3nt: TGTGCCAGCAAGATCGGGGCAGGGACCACTGAAGCTTTCTTT
v_gene: TRBV19; abundance: .; d_gene: TRBD2; j_gene: TRBJ2-4; CDR3aa: CASRTSGNIQYF; CDR3nt: TGTGCCAGTAGGACTAGCGGGAACATTCAGTACTTC
v_gene: TRBV19; abundance: .; d_gene: .; j_gene: TRBJ2-1; CDR3aa: CASSTDSSYNEQFF; CDR3nt: TGTGCCAGTAGTACGGACAGCTCCTACAATGAGCAGTTCTTC
v_gene: TRBV4-1; abundance: .; d_gene: .; j_gene: TRBJ2-6; CDR3aa: CASSQERNSGANVLTF; CDR3nt: TGCGCCAGCAGCCAAGAACGCAACTCTGGGGCCAACGTCCTGACTTTC
v_gene: TRBV25-1; abundance: .; d_gene: .; j_gene: TRBJ1-6; CDR3aa: CASSQRNNSPLHF; CDR3nt: TGTGCCAGCAGTCAGAGGAACAATTCACCCCTCCACTTT
v_gene: TRBV5-1; abundance: .; d_gene: .; j_gene: TRBJ1-5; CDR3aa: CASSRGGLEAQPQHF; CDR3nt: TGCGCCAGCAGCCGTGGGGGCCTCGAGGCTCAGCCCCAGCATTTT
v_gene: TRBV6-5; abundance: .; d_gene: TRBD1; j_gene: TRBJ2-5; CDR3aa: CASSYRTGTQETQYF; CDR3nt: TGTGCCAGCAGTTACCGGACAGGGACACAAGAGACCCAGTACTTC
v_gene: TRBV29-1; abundance: few; d_gene: TRBD1; j_gene: TRBJ1-6; CDR3aa: CSARTGGDSPLHF; CDR3nt: TGCAGCGCGCGAACAGGGGGCGATTCACCCCTCCACTTT
v_gene: TRBV11-2; abundance: .; d_gene: TRBD2; j_gene: TRBJ2-1; CDR3aa: CASSPGTSASLRFF; CDR3nt: TGTGCCAGCAGTCCCGGGACTAGCGCCTCCCTTCGGTTCTTC
v_gene: TRBV7-9; abundance: .; d_gene: TRBD1; j_gene: TRBJ1-3; CDR3aa: CASSLAGTDGNTIYF; CDR3nt: TGTGCCAGCAGCTTAGCCGGGACAGATGGAAACACCATATATTTT
v_gene: TRBV9; abundance: .; d_gene: .; j_gene: TRBJ1-4; CDR3aa: CASSVDGGEKLFF; CDR3nt: TGTGCCAGCAGCGTAGACGGGGGTGAAAAACTGTTTTTT
v_gene: TRBV6-6; abundance: .; d_gene: .; j_gene: TRBJ2-1; CDR3aa: CASRPVTDHNEQFF; CDR3nt: TGTGCCAGCAGGCCCGTAACGGATCACAATGAGCAGTTCTTC
v_gene: TRBV19; abundance: once; d_gene: .; j_gene: TRBJ1-5; CDR3aa: CASTEGGSNQPQHF; CDR3nt: TGTGCCAGTACCGAAGGAGGGAGCAATCAGCCCCAGCATTTT
v_gene: TRBV4-3; abundance: .; d_gene: .; j_gene: TRBJ1-3; CDR3aa: CASSQERQEASSGNTIYF; CDR3nt: TGCGCCAGCAGCCAAGAGCGCCAGGAGGCCAGCTCTGGAAACACCATATATTTT
v_gene: TRBV6-1; abundance: once; d_gene: TRBD1; j_gene: TRBJ1-4; CDR3aa: CASLEGAATNEKLFF; CDR3nt: TGTGCCAGCTTAGAGGGGGCTGCAACTAATGAAAAACTGTTTTTT
v_gene: TRBV19; abundance: .; d_gene: TRBD2; j_gene: TRBJ2-1; CDR3aa: CASSIVTSGLYNEQFF; CDR3nt: TGTGCCAGTAGTATCGTAACTAGCGGCCTCTACAATGAGCAGTTCTTC
v_gene: TRBV5-1; abundance: .; d_gene: .; j_gene: TRBJ2-7; CDR3aa: CASSLLGEYEQYF; CDR3nt: TGCGCCAGCAGCTTGTTAGGTGAATACGAGCAGTACTTC
v_gene: TRBV7-2; abundance: .; d_gene: .; j_gene: TRBJ1-2; CDR3aa: CASSLEALWSYTF; CDR3nt: TGTGCCAGCAGCTTAGAGGCTCTCTGGAGCTACACCTTC
v_gene: TRBV7-6; abundance: .; d_gene: TRBD1; j_gene: TRBJ1-2; CDR3aa: CASSLEGIGGAGGYTF; CDR3nt: TGTGCCAGCAGCTTAGAAGGGATAGGGGGCGCCGGGGGCTACACCTTC
v_gene: TRBV7-9; abundance: once; d_gene: TRBD1; j_gene: TRBJ1-6; CDR3aa: CASSSGGGNSPLHF; CDR3nt: TGTGCCAGCAGTTCAGGGGGAGGTAATTCACCCCTCCACTTT
v_gene: TRBV4-2; abundance: .; d_gene: .; j_gene: TRBJ1-2; CDR3aa: CASSQDGTYGYTF; CDR3nt: TGTGCCAGCAGCCAAGATGGAACTTATGGCTACACCTTC
v_gene: TRBV19; abundance: .; d_gene: .; j_gene: TRBJ2-5; CDR3aa: CASGSGLRETQYF; CDR3nt: TGTGCCAGTGGGAGCGGACTAAGGGAGACCCAGTACTTC
v_gene: TRBV6-5; abundance: once; d_gene: .; j_gene: TRBJ1-4; CDR3aa: CASRTLQEKLFF; CDR3nt: TGTGCCAGCAGGACCCTCCAGGAAAAACTGTTTTTT
v_gene: TRBV5-6; abundance: .; d_gene: .; j_gene: TRBJ1-2; CDR3aa: CASSLGKIPYGYTF; CDR3nt: TGTGCCAGCAGCTTGGGAAAGATTCCCTATGGCTACACCTTC
v_gene: TRBV5-1; abundance: .; d_gene: .; j_gene: TRBJ2-3; CDR3aa: CASSLQAGSTDTQYF; CDR3nt: TGCGCCAGCAGCTTGCAGGCGGGGAGCACAGATACGCAGTATTTT
v_gene: TRBV30; abundance: .; d_gene: .; j_gene: TRBJ2-5; CDR3aa: CAAETQYF; CDR3nt: TGTGCCGCCGAGACCCAGTACTTC
v_gene: TRBV5-1; abundance: .; d_gene: TRBD2; j_gene: TRBJ2-1; CDR3aa: CASSPTSGGVNEQFF; CDR3nt: TGCGCCAGCAGCCCCACTAGCGGGGGAGTTAATGAGCAGTTCTTC
v_gene: TRBV5-1; abundance: .; d_gene: TRBD2; j_gene: TRBJ2-3; CDR3aa: CASLGEGEMSTDTQYF; CDR3nt: TGCGCCAGCCTCGGGGAGGGTGAGATGAGCACAGATACGCAGTATTTT
v_gene: TRBV9; abundance: .; d_gene: TRBD2; j_gene: TRBJ2-3; CDR3aa: CASSEPGGFDTQYF; CDR3nt: TGTGCCAGCAGCGAACCGGGGGGTTTCGATACGCAGTATTTT
v_gene: TRBV5-6; abundance: .; d_gene: TRBD1; j_gene: TRBJ1-2; CDR3aa: CASSSTGQGYGYTF; CDR3nt: TGTGCCAGCAGCTCGACGGGACAGGGCTATGGCTACACCTTC
v_gene: TRBV9; abundance: .; d_gene: .; j_gene: TRBJ1-1; CDR3aa: CASSGEGGGRTEAFF; CDR3nt: TGTGCCAGCAGCGGGGAGGGAGGGGGACGCACTGAAGCTTTCTTT
v_gene: TRBV21-1; abundance: .; d_gene: .; j_gene: TRBJ2-1; CDR3aa: CASSIRTGAPYNEQFF; CDR3nt: TGTGCCAGCAGCATTAGGACAGGGGCCCCCTACAATGAGCAGTTCTTC